The next 9 T cell receptor beta chains were all read from a single sample in a study of T-cell reconstitution after alpha-beta-depleted transplantation in children. The TCRbeta library was prepared with unique molecular identifiers. TCRdb recomputed calls from the PCR reads with MiXCR, one row per CDR3 protein. The sample contains around 200,000 distinct CDR3 sequences, approximately 7% of which appear only once. Sequencing was performed on PBMCs from the stem cell graft donor, taken from the stem cell graft. The receptors come from a human donor who donated a stem cell graft to a child with Wiskott-Aldrich syndrome.

This clonotype was counted at least ten times. This sequence joins TRBV2 and TRBJ2-5, with no clear D. Germline CDR1 reads SNHLY; CDR2 reads FYNNEI. Between the trimmed V and J ends, which lost 0 bases and 1 base, there was a span of 27 bases. The CDR3 runs to 21 residues. The CDR3: CASSEALQGEDTYTTQETQYF. CDR3 nucleotides: TGTGCCAGCAGTGAAGCGCTTCAAGGAGAGGATACTTACACCACCCAAGAGACCCAGTACTTC.

This clonotype was counted at least ten times. The J gene is TRBJ2-3, the V gene TRBV5-1, with 11 positions matching TRBD1. The CDR3 is made up of 15 amino acids. The V gene end was trimmed by 5 bases and the J gene end by 5 bases; junction bases not matched to a gene: 7. Per germline, CDR1 SGHRS and CDR2 YFSETQ. The CDR3 loop is CASRPGTGGVDTQYF. CDR3 DNA sequence: TGCGCCAGCAGACCCGGGACAGGGGGAGTAGATACGCAGTATTTT.

CDR3 protein: CSAPNDRGHTEAFF. As DNA, the CDR3 is TGCAGTGCTCCTAATGACAGGGGGCATACTGAAGCTTTCTTT. The chain combines TRBV20-1 with TRBJ1-1, with TRBD1 matching over 10 bases. Germline trimming cut 5 bases from V and 5 bases from J; bases unmatched to any gene: 8. The CDR3 extends over 14 amino acids. Germline V gives CDR1 DFQATT, CDR2 SNEGSKA (reference sequence).

This clonotype was seen at least ten times. The genes are TRBV5-1 and TRBJ2-4; 9 bases align to TRBD2. Germline V gives CDR1 SGHRS, CDR2 YFSETQ. V shed 0 bases, J shed 5 bases, and the junction held 0 bases outside the gene matches. The CDR3 loop spans 14 amino acids. The CDR3 reads CASSLVAGENIQYF. The CDR3 coding sequence is TGCGCCAGCAGCTTGGTAGCGGGGGAAAACATTCAGTACTTC.

This clonotype was seen repeatedly, ten times or more. This CDR3 is CASSVDSPDEQFF. The CDR3, as DNA: TGTGCCAGCTCAGTGGACAGCCCCGATGAGCAGTTCTTC. V and J are TRBV18 and TRBJ2-1, with a weak D call TRBD1 (6 bases). This CDR3 has 13 residues. Trimming took 5 bases from V and 8 from J, leaving 13 bases between them. Germline V gene sequence: CDR1 KGHSH, CDR2 LQKENI.

This clonotype showed up many times. V usage is TRBV29-1 and J usage is TRBJ2-7, with TRBD1 matching over 8 bases. Germline-derived CDR1 and CDR2 are SQVTM and ANQGSEA. This CDR3 region has 12 residues. The J segment lost 2 bases and the V segment lost 7 bases, leaving 4 bases of the junction unmatched. The CDR3 DNA sequence: TGCAGCGCTTCGGACAGGGCCTACGAGCAGTACTTC. It translates to CSASDRAYEQYF.

The CDR3: CATSRDGNRQGYNEQFF. In DNA form, the CDR3 reads TGTGCCACCAGCAGAGACGGGAACAGGCAGGGGTACAATGAGCAGTTCTTC. This rearrangement joins TRBV15 to TRBJ2-1; a weak D match, TRBD1 (6 bases). There are 17 residues in the CDR3. V was shortened by 0 bases and J by 4 bases, with 16 bases between the two germline ends. Germline loops: CDR1 LNHNV, CDR2 YYDKDF (reference sequence).

This clonotype was seen ten or more times. The chain uses TRBV18 and TRBJ1-1; D is perhaps TRBD1 (6 bases). V lost 6 bases, J lost 0 bases, and 17 bases lay in between. From germline, CDR1 is KGHSH and CDR2 LQKENI. The CDR3 is 16 amino acids. The DNA of the CDR3 is TGTGCCAGCTCTCCGACTGCAGGGGTCATGAACACTGAAGCTTTCTTT. Encoded protein: CASSPTAGVMNTEAFF.

The rearrangement joins TRBV2 to TRBJ2-4; 10 nucleotides line up with TRBD2. CDR1 and CDR2 (germline): SNHLY, FYNNEI. The CDR3 sequence is 19 residues long. Here the CDR3 reads CTRSLQMWGLAGAGNIQYF. The DNA for the CDR3 is TGTACCCGCAGTTTACAAATGTGGGGTCTAGCGGGGGCTGGGAACATTCAGTACTTC. Filled out from reference TRBV2 and TRBJ2-4, the complete variable domain reads EPEVTQTPSHQVTQMGQEVILRCVPISNHLYFYWYRQILGQKVEFLVSFYNNEISEKSEIFDDQFSVERPDGSNFTLKIRSTKLEDSAMYFCTRSLQMWGLAGAGNIQYFGAGTRLSVL.